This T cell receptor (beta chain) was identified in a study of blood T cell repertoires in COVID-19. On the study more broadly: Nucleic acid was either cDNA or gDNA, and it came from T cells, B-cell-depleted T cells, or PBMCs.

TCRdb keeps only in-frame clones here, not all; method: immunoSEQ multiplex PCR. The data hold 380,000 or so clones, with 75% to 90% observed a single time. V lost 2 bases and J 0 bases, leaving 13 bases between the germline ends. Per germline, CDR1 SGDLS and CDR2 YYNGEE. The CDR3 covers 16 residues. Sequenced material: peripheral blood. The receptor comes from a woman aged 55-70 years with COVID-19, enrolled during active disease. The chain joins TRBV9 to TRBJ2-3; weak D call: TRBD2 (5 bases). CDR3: CASSVGRGVSTDTQYF. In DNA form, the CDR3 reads TGTGCCAGCAGCGTGGGTCGGGGAGTGAGCACAGATACGCAGTATTTT.